This is a list of T cell receptor beta chains from one sample in a study of cytomegalovirus exposure and HLA in healthy donors. Generated by immunoSEQ multiplex PCR, the TCRdb table keeps only in-frame clones and is missing some. The sample yields under 150,000 clones, of which the top ten take up under 2%. Sequenced: PBMCs. The receptors shown here come from a woman aged 40 to 55 in good health and CMV-seronegative. Each CDR3 is given with its conserved first and last residue. D genes are given only for firm matches.

v_call	d_call	cdr3_length	j_call	cdr3_nt	cdr3_aa
TRBV19	TRBD1	16	TRBJ1-1	TGTGCCAGTAGTAACTCTGTGGGCAGGGGGCACACTGAAGCTTTCTTT	CASSNSVGRGHTEAFF
TRBV18	.	14	TRBJ1-1	TGTGCCAGCTTTCCGGAACGGGATACCACTGAAGCTTTCTTT	CASFPERDTTEAFF
TRBV5-1	TRBD1	14	TRBJ1-4	TGCGCCAGCAGCTTAGGGGGCGAGATTGAAAAACTGTTTTTT	CASSLGGEIEKLFF
TRBV11-1	TRBD2	15	TRBJ2-7	TGTGCCAGCAGCTCAATAGCGGGGCTCGGATACGAGCAGTACTTC	CASSSIAGLGYEQYF
TRBV10-3	TRBD1	14	TRBJ2-3	TGTGCCATCAGGGGGACAGGGAGCACAGATACGCAGTATTTT	CAIRGTGSTDTQYF
TRBV29-1	.	16	TRBJ2-2	TGCAGCGTTGAGGCTGGACTGACAATGGGGACCGGGGAGCTGTTTTTT	CSVEAGLTMGTGELFF
TRBV11-3	TRBD2	15	TRBJ2-5	TGTGCCAGCAGCCCAGGGGCGGGAGGACAAGAGACCCAGTACTTC	CASSPGAGGQETQYF
TRBV2	.	14	TRBJ1-6	TGTGCCAGCAGTGAAGGCCGGGTTAATTCACCCCTCCACTTT	CASSEGRVNSPLHF
TRBV6-5	.	13	TRBJ2-7	TGTGCCAGCAGGAAAACGCAGGCCTACGAGCAGTACTTC	CASRKTQAYEQYF
TRBV7-9	TRBD1	18	TRBJ1-2	TGTGCCAGCAGCCCGACCCCGGACGGGACAGGGTTTAACTATGGCTACACCTTC	CASSPTPDGTGFNYGYTF
TRBV4-3	.	14	TRBJ1-1	TGCGCCAGCAGCCAAGATCTGGAGAGAACTGAAGCTTTCTTT	CASSQDLERTEAFF
TRBV2	.	16	TRBJ1-2	TGTGCCAGCAACCCTCAGTTGACAGCAGCTAACTATGGCTACACCTTC	CASNPQLTAANYGYTF
TRBV5-4	.	16	TRBJ1-2	TGTGCCAGCAGACATTGGAGGGGATCAGGAAAAAATGGCTACACCTTC	CASRHWRGSGKNGYTF
TRBV11-2	.	16	TRBJ1-1	TGTGCCAGCAGCTTAAGCTCACGGGGGGTCGTGGCTGAAGCTTTCTTT	CASSLSSRGVVAEAFF
TRBV18	TRBD1	16	TRBJ2-1	TGTGCCAGCTCACCTCTAGGACAGGGGGTGGGCAATGAGCAGTTCTTC	CASSPLGQGVGNEQFF
TRBV6-1	TRBD1	13	TRBJ1-2	TGTGCCAGCAGATTGACAGGGGGCGAGGGCTACACCTTC	CASRLTGGEGYTF
TRBV5-1	.	13	TRBJ1-2	TGCGCCAGCAAAAGGGGCTCTAACTATGGCTACACCTTC	CASKRGSNYGYTF
TRBV5-1	.	14	TRBJ2-3	TGCGCCAGCAGCTTGGACAGTGACACAGATACGCAGTATTTT	CASSLDSDTDTQYF
TRBV7-9	.	14	TRBJ2-2	TGTGCCAGCAGCTTAGTAGCAGGGACCGGGGAGCTGTTTTTT	CASSLVAGTGELFF
TRBV19	TRBD1	14	TRBJ2-5	TGTGCCAGTAGTATGGACAGGGTCGTAAAGACCCAGTACTTC	CASSMDRVVKTQYF
TRBV4-2	.	15	TRBJ1-1	TGTGCCAGCAGCCATGGGGGGACTATGAACACTGAAGCTTTCTTT	CASSHGGTMNTEAFF
TRBV27	TRBD1	14	TRBJ2-5	TGTGCCAGCAGGCTGGGACAGGGCATAGAGACCCAGTACTTC	CASRLGQGIETQYF
TRBV10-3	.	13	TRBJ1-2	TGTGCCATCAGTGAAGGGGCAGGCTATGGCTACACCTTC	CAISEGAGYGYTF
TRBV19	.	13	TRBJ1-6	TGTGCCAGTGGCCCCGGGTATAATTCACCCCTCCACTTT	CASGPGYNSPLHF
TRBV28	TRBD1	13	TRBJ1-3	TGTGCCAGCTTTGGACAGGGTGGAAACACCATATATTTT	CASFGQGGNTIYF
TRBV6-6	.	15	TRBJ1-6	TGTGCCAGCAGTTACTCGGGCAGCCATAATTCACCCCTCCACTTT	CASSYSGSHNSPLHF
TRBV6-5	TRBD1	16	TRBJ2-7	TGTGCCAGCAGTCACTCGGACAGGGGGAACTCCTACGAGCAGTACTTC	CASSHSDRGNSYEQYF
TRBV19	TRBD1	14	TRBJ2-1	TGTGCCAGTAGTATAGGGACAGGGGGCAATGAGCAGTTCTTC	CASSIGTGGNEQFF
TRBV5-1	TRBD1	14	TRBJ2-7	TGCGCCAGCAGCCCTAGGGACAGGTCCTACGAGCAGTACTTC	CASSPRDRSYEQYF
TRBV6-5	.	14	TRBJ1-1	TGTGCCAGCAATTCCCTACAGGGGAACACTGAAGCTTTCTTT	CASNSLQGNTEAFF
TRBV7-9	.	14	TRBJ1-1	TGTGCCAGCAGCTTTCAGCGGGGGGGGACTGAAGCTTTCTTT	CASSFQRGGTEAFF
TRBV7-2	TRBD1	13	TRBJ2-7	TGTGCCAGCAGCGACCGGACAGGAGACGAGCAGTACTTC	CASSDRTGDEQYF
TRBV7-9	.	13	TRBJ1-1	TGTGCCAGCAGCCCGCCCAGGAACACTGAAGCTTTCTTT	CASSPPRNTEAFF
TRBV7-8	TRBD1	19	TRBJ2-4	TGTGCCAGCAGCTCTTCCGGGACAGGGTTCCTACTAGCCAAAAACATTCAGTACTTC	CASSSSGTGFLLAKNIQYF